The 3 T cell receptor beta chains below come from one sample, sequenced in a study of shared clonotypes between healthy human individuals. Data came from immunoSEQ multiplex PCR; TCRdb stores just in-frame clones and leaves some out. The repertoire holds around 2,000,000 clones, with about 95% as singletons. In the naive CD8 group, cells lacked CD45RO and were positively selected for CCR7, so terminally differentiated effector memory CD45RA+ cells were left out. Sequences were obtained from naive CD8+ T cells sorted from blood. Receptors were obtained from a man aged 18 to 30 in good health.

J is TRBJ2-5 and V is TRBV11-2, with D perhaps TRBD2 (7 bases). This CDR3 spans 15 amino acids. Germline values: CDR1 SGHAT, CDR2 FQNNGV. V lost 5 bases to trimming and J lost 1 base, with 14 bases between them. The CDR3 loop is CASSPSGGAQETQYF. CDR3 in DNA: TGTGCCAGCAGCCCCTCTGGGGGGGCCCAAGAGACCCAGTACTTC.

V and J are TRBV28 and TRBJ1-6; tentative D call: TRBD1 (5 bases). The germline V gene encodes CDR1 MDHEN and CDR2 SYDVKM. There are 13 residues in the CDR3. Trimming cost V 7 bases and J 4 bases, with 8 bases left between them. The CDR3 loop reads CASNGGYNSPLHF. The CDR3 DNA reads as TGTGCCAGCAATGGGGGGTATAATTCACCCCTCCACTTT. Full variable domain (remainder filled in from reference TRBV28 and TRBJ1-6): DVKVTQSSRYLVKRTGEKVFLECVQDMDHENMFWYRQDPGLGLRLIYFSYDVKMKEKGDIPEGYSVSREKKERFSLILESASTNQTSMYLCASNGGYNSPLHFGNGTRLTVT.

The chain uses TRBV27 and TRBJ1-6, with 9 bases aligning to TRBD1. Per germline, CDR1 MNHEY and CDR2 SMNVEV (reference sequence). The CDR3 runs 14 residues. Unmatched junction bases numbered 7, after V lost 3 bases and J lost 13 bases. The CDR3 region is CASSFGTGSRPLHF. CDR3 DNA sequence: TGTGCCAGCAGTTTCGGGACAGGGAGCCGGCCCCTCCACTTT.